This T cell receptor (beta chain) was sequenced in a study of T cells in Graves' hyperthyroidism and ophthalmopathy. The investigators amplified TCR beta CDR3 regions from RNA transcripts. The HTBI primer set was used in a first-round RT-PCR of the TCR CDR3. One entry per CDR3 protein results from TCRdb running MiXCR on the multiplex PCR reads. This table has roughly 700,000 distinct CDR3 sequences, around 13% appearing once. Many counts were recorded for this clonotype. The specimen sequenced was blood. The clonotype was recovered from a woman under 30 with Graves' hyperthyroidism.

The CDR3 DNA sequence: TGTGCCAGCAGCTTGGGGGTGACAGGGGATTACCATGAGCAGTTCTTC. Encoded protein: CASSLGVTGDYHEQFF. V is TRBV5-5 and J is TRBJ2-1; 8 positions match TRBD1. In germline, CDR1 is SGHKS, CDR2 YYEKEE (reference sequence). J was trimmed by 8 bases and V by 0 bases; bases with no gene match: 10. The CDR3 has 16 amino acids.